These T cell receptor beta chains were read from a single sample in a study of PD-1 blockade in classical Hodgkin lymphoma. Here immunoSEQ multiplex PCR was the method, and the copy in TCRdb shows in-frame clones only, minus some. The sample contains around 25,000 clones, roughly two thirds of which appear only once. Sequences were derived from peripheral blood mononuclear cells (PBMCs), sampled before the second cycle of nivolumab. All receptors come from a human donor with classical Hodgkin lymphoma. Each CDR3 is given with its conserved first and last residue.

TRBJ2-7 TRBV9 CASSARDYVDEQYF
TRBJ1-3 TRBV18 CASSPQSPGNTIYF
TRBJ2-1 TRBV6-1 CASSEGAGGLYNEQFF
TRBJ2-6 TRBV30 CAWTRGSGANVLTF
TRBJ1-1 TRBV2 CASRWTVEAFF
TRBJ2-1 TRBV27 CASSQTQGGTRGNEQFF
TRBJ2-5 TRBV19 CASSIGGGAEETQYF
TRBJ2-3 TRBV30 CAWSARNTDTQYF
TRBJ1-2 TRBV28 CASSPGTGHNYGYTF
TRBJ1-1 TRBV19 CASSISVSLEAFF
TRBJ2-6 TRBV28 CASRAGLSGANVLTF
TRBJ2-3 TRBV5-1 CASSLTGGVRTDTQYF
TRBJ2-3 TRBV19 CASSYASGPTDTQYF
TRBJ1-2 TRBV18 CASSPRQHYGYTF
TRBJ2-1 TRBV5-6 CASSWGASIYNEQFF
TRBJ2-6 TRBV28 CASSRGGAAGANVLTF
TRBJ1-2 TRBV6-5 CASSYSGQTSYGYTF
TRBJ1-3 TRBV30 CAWSRTGNSGNTIYF
TRBJ2-3 TRBV5-1 CASSLRGTDTQYF
TRBJ1-5 TRBV6-5 CASRALDRPNQPQHF
TRBJ2-7 TRBV15 CATSRERTISRTSSYEQYF
TRBJ2-2 TRBV5-6 CASSLARGWTGELFF